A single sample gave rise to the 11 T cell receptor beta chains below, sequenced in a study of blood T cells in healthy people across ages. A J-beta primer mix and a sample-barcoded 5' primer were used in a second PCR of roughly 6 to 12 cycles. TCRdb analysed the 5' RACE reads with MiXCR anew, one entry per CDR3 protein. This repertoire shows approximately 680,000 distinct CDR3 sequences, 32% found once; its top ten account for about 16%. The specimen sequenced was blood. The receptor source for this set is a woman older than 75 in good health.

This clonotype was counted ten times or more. CDR3 loop: CSARDLGTDTQYF. As DNA, the CDR3 is TGCAGTGCTAGAGATTTGGGCACAGATACGCAGTATTTT. This chain connects TRBV20-1 to TRBJ2-3; D uncertain. The CDR3 is made up of 13 amino acids. Between the trimmed V and J ends, which lost 0 bases and 1 base, there was a span of 5 bases. The germline V gene encodes CDR1 DFQATT and CDR2 SNEGSKA (reference sequence).

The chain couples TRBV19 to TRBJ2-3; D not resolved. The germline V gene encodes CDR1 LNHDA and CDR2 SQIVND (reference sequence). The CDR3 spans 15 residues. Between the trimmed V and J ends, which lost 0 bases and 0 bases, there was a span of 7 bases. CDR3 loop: CASSIEGRSTDTQYF. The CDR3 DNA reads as TGTGCCAGTAGTATAGAAGGTAGGAGCACAGATACGCAGTATTTT.

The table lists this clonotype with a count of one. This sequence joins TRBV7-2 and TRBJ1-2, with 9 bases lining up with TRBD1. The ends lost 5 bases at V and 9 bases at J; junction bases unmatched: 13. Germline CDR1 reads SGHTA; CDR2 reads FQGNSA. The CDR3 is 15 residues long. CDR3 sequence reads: CASSRETGGLWSYTF. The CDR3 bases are TGTGCCAGCAGCCGAGAGACAGGGGGGCTCTGGAGCTACACCTTC.

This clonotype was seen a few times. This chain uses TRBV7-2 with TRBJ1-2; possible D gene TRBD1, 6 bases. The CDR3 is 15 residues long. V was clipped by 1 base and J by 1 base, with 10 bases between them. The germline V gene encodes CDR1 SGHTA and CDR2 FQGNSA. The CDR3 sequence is CASSLEARGNYGYTF. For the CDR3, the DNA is TGTGCCAGCAGCTTAGAAGCCAGGGGTAACTATGGCTACACCTTC.

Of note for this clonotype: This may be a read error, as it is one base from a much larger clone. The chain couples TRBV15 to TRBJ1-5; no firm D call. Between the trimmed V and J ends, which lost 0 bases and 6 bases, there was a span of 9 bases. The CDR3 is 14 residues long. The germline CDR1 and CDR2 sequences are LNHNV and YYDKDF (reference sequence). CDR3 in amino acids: CATSRDFVGQPQHF. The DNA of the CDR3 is TGTGCCACCAGCAGAGATTTTGTCGGTCAGCCCCAGCATTTT.

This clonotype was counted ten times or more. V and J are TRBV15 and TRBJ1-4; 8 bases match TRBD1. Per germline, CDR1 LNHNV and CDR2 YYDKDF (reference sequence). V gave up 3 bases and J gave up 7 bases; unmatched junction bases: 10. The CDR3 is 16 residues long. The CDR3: CATSSRGGTGGEKLFF. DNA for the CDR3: TGTGCCACCAGCAGTAGGGGCGGGACAGGAGGTGAAAAACTGTTTTTT.

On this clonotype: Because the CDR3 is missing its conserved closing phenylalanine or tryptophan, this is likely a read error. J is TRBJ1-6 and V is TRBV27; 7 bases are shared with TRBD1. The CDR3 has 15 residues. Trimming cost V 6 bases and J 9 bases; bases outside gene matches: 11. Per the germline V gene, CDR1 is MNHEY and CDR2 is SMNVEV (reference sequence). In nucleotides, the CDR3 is TGTGCCAGCAGACGGAGTAGACAGGGCATTTCACCCCTCCACTGT. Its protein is CASRRSRQGISPLHC.

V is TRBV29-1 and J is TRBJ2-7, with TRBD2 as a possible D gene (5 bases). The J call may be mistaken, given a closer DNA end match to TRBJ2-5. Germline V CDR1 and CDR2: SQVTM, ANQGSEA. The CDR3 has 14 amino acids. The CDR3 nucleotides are TGCAGCGTTGAAGGGGGAGATCGTATGGAGACCCAGTACTTC. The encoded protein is CSVEGGDRMETQYF.

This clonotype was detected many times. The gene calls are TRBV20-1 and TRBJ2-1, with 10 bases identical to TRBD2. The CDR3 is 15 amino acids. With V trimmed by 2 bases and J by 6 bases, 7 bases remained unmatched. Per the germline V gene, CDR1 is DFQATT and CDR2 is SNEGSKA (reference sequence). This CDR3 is CSARRSASGGNEQFF. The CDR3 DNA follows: TGCAGTGCTAGAAGATCGGCTAGCGGGGGCAATGAGCAGTTCTTC.

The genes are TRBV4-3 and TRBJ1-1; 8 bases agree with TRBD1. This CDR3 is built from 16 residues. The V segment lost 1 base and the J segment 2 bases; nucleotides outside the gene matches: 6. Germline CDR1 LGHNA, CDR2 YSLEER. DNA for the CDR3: TGCGCCAGCAGCCAAGTCGCAGGGGGCCGAAACACTGAAGCTTTCTTT. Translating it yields CASSQVAGGRNTEAFF.

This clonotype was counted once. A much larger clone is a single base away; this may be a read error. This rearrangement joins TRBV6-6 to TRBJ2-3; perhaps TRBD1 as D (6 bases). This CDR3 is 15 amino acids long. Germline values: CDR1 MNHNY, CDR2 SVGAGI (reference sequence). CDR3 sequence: CTSSYSGQPTDTQYF. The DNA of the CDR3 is TGTACCAGCAGTTACTCTGGACAGCCCACAGATACGCAGTATTTT.